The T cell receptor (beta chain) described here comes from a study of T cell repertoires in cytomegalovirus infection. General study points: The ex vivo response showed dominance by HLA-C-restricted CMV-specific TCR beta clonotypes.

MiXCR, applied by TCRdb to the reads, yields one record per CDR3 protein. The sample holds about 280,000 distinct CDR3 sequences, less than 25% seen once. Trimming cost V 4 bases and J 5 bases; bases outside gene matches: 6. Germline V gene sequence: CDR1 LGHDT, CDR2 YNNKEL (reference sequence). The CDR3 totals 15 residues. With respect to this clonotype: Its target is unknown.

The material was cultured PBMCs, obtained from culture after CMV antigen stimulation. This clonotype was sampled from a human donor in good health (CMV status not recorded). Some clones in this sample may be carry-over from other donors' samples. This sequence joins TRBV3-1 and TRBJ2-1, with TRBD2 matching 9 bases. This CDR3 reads CASSLVTSGDNEQFF. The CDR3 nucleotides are TGTGCCAGCAGCCTTGTGACTAGCGGCGACAATGAGCAGTTCTTC.